The clone carrying this T cell receptor (beta chain) has a handful of counts. Its specificity is not known. Time point of the sample: week 47, end of study. Vaccination comprised doses that each held 300 ug of mutant IDH1 20-mer peptide, plus topical imiquimod. Measured with immunoSEQ multiplex PCR; TCRdb has only the in-frame clones, and not every one. The sample lists roughly 50,000 clones; around three quarters were seen once. These data come from a study of a mutant IDH1 vaccine in newly diagnosed glioma. V dropped 9 bases and J dropped 0 bases, with 5 bases sitting between them. In germline, CDR1 is WNHNN, CDR2 SYGVQD (reference sequence). The CDR3 sequence is 11 residues long.

The chain carries TRBV10-1 and TRBJ1-2; no firm D call. Sequenced material: PBMCs, taken from a glioma patient whose treatment included an IDH1 peptide vaccine. The receptor comes from a woman aged 40-49 years with glioma. Some clones in this sample may be carry-over from other donors' samples. CDR3 sequence reads: CARITNYGYTF. In nucleotides, the CDR3 is TGCGCCAGGATTACTAACTATGGCTACACCTTC.